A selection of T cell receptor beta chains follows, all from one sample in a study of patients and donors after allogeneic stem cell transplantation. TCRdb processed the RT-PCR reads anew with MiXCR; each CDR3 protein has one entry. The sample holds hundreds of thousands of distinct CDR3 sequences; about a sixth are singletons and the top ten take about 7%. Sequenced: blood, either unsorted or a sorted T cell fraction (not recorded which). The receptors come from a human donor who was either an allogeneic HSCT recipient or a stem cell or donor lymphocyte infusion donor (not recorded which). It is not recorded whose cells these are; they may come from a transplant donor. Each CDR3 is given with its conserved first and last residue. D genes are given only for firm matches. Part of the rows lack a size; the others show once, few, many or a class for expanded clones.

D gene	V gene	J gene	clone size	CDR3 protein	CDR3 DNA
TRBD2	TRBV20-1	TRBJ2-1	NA	CSASPSGGNSYNEQFF	TGCAGTGCTAGTCCTAGCGGGGGCAACTCCTACAATGAGCAGTTCTTC
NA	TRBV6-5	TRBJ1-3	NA	CASSYLGGNTIYF	TGTGCCAGCAGTTACTTGGGGGGAAACACCATATATTTT
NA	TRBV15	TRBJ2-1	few	CATSRTVTIEQFF	TGTGCCACCAGCAGGACAGTAACGATTGAGCAGTTCTTC
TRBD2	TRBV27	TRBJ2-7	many	CASSLSLAQTYEQYF	TGTGCCAGCAGTTTATCACTAGCGCAGACCTACGAGCAGTACTTC
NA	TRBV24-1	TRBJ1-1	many	CATSDNQGKAEAFF	TGTGCCACCAGTGATAACCAGGGTAAGGCTGAAGCTTTCTTT
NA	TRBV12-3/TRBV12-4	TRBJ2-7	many	CASSLVGTRGSYEQYF	TGTGCCAGCAGTTTGGTAGGCACCAGGGGTTCCTACGAGCAGTACTTC
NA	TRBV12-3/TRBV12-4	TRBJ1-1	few	CASSLVLRGTEAFF	TGTGCCAGCAGTTTAGTTCTACGGGGCACTGAAGCTTTCTTT
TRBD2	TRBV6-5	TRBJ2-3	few	CASSWVAGGGFDTQYF	TGTGCCAGCAGTTGGGTAGCGGGGGGGGGTTTTGATACGCAGTATTTT
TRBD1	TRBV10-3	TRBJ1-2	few	CAIFEGGVDGRGNYGYTF	TGTGCCATCTTTGAAGGAGGAGTGGACGGCAGGGGGAACTATGGCTACACCTTC
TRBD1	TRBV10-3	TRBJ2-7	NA	CAISGQGAYEQYF	TGTGCCATCAGTGGACAGGGGGCGTACGAGCAGTACTTC
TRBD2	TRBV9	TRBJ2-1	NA	CASSVGNSGDYEQFF	TGTGCCAGCAGCGTAGGTAATAGCGGGGACTATGAGCAGTTCTTC
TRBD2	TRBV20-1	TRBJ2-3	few	CSATLAGGTDTQYF	TGCAGTGCTACACTAGCGGGGGGGACAGATACGCAGTATTTT
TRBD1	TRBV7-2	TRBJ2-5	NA	CASSFAGTGEGETQYF	TGTGCCAGCAGCTTTGCCGGGACAGGGGAAGGGGAGACCCAGTACTTC
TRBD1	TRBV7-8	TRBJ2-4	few	CASSLTLGGAGNIQYF	TGTGCCAGCAGCTTAACATTAGGGGGCGCGGGAAACATTCAGTACTTC
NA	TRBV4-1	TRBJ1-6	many	CASSQGTVNSPLHF	TGCGCCAGCAGCCAAGGGACAGTTAATTCACCCCTCCACTTT
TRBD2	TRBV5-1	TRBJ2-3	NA	CASSLAPSGFPDTQYF	TGCGCCAGCAGCTTGGCGCCTAGCGGGTTCCCAGATACGCAGTATTTT
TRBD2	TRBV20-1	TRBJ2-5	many	CRATSRETQYF	TGCAGAGCGACTAGCCGAGAGACCCAGTACTTC
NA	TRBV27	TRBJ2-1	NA	CASSAAHRDSYNEQFF	TGTGCCAGCAGTGCTGCCCACCGCGATTCCTACAATGAGCAGTTCTTC
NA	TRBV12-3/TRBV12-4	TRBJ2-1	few	CASSFVPRSYNEQFF	TGTGCCAGCAGTTTCGTGCCTAGATCCTACAATGAGCAGTTCTTC
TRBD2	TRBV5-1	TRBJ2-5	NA	CASSPGLAAGETQYF	TGCGCCAGCAGCCCCGGACTAGCGGCGGGAGAGACCCAGTACTTC
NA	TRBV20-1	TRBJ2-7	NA	CSATRTVYEQYF	TGCAGTGCTACGCGGACAGTCTACGAGCAGTACTTC
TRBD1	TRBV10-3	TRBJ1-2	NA	CAISGTVNLNYGYTF	TGTGCCATCAGCGGGACAGTCAACTTAAACTATGGCTACACCTTC
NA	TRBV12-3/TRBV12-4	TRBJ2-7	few	CASSLAFYEQYF	TGTGCCAGCAGTTTAGCGTTCTACGAGCAGTACTTC
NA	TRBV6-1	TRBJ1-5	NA	CASKGQGKNQPQHF	TGTGCCAGCAAGGGGCAGGGTAAGAATCAGCCCCAGCATTTT
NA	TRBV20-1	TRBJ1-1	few	CSASPSGGPPEAFF	TGCAGTGCATCGCCCTCCGGGGGGCCCCCTGAAGCTTTCTTT
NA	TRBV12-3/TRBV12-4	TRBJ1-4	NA	CASSKGQPTNEKLFF	TGTGCCAGCAGTAAAGGACAGCCAACTAATGAAAAACTGTTTTTT
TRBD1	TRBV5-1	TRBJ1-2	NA	CASSQGQAANYGYTF	TGCGCCAGCAGCCAAGGACAGGCTGCTAACTATGGCTACACCTTC
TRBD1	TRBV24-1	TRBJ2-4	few	CATSESPPDRVIRAKNIQYF	TGTGCCACCAGTGAGTCACCCCCGGACAGGGTCATAAGGGCCAAAAACATTCAGTACTTC
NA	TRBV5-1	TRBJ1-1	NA	CASRQGGGSTEAFF	TGCGCCAGCAGACAGGGCGGGGGGTCCACTGAAGCTTTCTTT
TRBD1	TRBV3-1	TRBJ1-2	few	CASSQGMGQLLNYGYTF	TGTGCCAGCAGCCAAGGTATGGGACAGCTACTGAACTATGGCTACACCTTC
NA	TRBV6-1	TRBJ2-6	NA	CASREPSGANVLTF	TGTGCCAGCCGCGAACCCTCTGGGGCCAACGTCCTGACTTTC
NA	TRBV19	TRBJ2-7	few	CATYGPYEQYF	TGTGCCACTTACGGGCCCTACGAGCAGTACTTC
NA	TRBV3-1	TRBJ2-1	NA	CASSPGLSSSYNEQFF	TGTGCCAGCAGCCCCGGACTTTCGAGCTCCTACAATGAGCAGTTCTTC
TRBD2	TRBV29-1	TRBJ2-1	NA	CSVRTSGSPGHSYNEQFF	TGCAGCGTGCGGACTAGCGGGAGTCCGGGGCATTCCTACAATGAGCAGTTCTTC
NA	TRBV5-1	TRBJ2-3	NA	CASTDYTDTQYF	TGCGCCAGCACCGACTACACAGATACGCAGTATTTT
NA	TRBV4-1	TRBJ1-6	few	CASSLTNSPLHF	TGCGCCAGCAGCTTGACAAATTCACCCCTCCACTTT
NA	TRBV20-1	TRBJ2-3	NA	CSARWLAIPTDTQYF	TGCAGTGCTAGATGGCTAGCCATCCCCACAGATACGCAGTATTTT
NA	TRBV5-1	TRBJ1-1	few	CASSLGRVGSGTEAFF	TGCGCCAGCAGCTTGGGCAGGGTCGGGTCTGGCACTGAAGCTTTCTTT
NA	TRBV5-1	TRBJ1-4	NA	CASSLLGVANEKLFF	TGCGCCAGCAGCTTATTGGGGGTAGCTAATGAAAAACTGTTTTTT
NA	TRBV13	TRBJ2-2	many	CASSFRGQSTGELFF	TGTGCCAGCAGCTTCCGGGGGCAAAGCACCGGGGAGCTGTTTTTT
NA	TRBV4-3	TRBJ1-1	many	CASSQDAEGARTEAFF	TGCGCCAGCAGCCAAGATGCAGAAGGCGCGAGGACTGAAGCTTTCTTT
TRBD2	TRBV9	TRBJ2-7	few	CASSVVASGVYEQYF	TGTGCCAGCAGCGTAGTGGCTAGCGGGGTCTACGAGCAGTACTTC
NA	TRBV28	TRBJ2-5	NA	CASSFTASAQYF	TGTGCCAGCAGTTTCACTGCCTCGGCCCAGTACTTC
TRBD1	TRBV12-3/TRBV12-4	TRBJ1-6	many	CASTDDREDSPLHF	TGTGCCAGCACTGACGACAGGGAGGATTCACCCCTCCACTTT
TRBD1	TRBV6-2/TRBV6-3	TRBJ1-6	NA	CASSYWDRESSPLHF	TGTGCCAGCAGTTACTGGGACAGGGAGAGTTCACCCCTCCACTTT